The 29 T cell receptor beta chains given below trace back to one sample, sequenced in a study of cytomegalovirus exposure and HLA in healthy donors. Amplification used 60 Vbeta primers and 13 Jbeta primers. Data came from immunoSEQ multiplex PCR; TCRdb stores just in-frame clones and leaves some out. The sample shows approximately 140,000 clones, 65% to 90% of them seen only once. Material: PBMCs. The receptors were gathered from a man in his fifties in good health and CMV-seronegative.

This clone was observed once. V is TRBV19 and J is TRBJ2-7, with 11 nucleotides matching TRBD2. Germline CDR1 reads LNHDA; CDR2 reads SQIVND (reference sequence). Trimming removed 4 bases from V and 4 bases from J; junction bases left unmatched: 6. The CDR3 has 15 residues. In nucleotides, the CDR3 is TGTGCCAGTAGTAAAGGGACTAGCGGAGGTTACGAGCAGTACTTC. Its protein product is CASSKGTSGGYEQYF.

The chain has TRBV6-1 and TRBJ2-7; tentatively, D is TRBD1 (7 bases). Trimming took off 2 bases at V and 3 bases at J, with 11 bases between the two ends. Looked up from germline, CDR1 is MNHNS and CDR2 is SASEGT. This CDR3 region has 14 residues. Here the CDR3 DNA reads TGTGCCAGCAGTGAACATCAGGGGGGCTACGAGCAGTACTTC. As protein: CASSEHQGGYEQYF.

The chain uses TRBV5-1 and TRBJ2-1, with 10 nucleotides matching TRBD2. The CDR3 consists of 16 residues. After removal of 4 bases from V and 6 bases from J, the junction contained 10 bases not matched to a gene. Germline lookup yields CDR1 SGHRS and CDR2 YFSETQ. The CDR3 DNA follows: TGCGCCAGCAGCCCCCCAGCGGGACTAGCGATCAATGAGCAGTTCTTC. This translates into CASSPPAGLAINEQFF.

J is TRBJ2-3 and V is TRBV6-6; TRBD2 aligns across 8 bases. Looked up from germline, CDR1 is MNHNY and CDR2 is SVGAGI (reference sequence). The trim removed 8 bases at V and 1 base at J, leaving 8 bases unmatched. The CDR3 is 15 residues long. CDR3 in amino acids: CASLLERGRTDTQYF. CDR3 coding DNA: TGTGCCAGCTTACTTGAGCGGGGGCGCACAGATACGCAGTATTTT.

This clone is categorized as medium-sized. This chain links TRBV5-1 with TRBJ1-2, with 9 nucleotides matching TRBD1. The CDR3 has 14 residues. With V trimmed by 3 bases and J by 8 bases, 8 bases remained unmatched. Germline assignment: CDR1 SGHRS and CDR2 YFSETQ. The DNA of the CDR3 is TGCGCCAGCAGCTCCCCGGACAGGGGATCCGGCTACACCTTC. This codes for CASSSPDRGSGYTF.

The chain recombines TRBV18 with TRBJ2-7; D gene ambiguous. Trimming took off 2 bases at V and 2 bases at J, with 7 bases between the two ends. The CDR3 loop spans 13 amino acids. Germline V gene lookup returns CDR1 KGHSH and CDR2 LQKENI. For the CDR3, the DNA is TGTGCCAGCTCACCAGTCCAAACCTACGAGCAGTACTTC. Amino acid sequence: CASSPVQTYEQYF.

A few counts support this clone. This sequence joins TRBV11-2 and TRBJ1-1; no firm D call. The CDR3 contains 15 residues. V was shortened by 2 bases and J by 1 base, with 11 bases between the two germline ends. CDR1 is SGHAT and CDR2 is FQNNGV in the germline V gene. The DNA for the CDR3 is TGTGCCAGCAGCTTATACCCAACAGAGAACACTGAAGCTTTCTTT. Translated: CASSLYPTENTEAFF.

As DNA, the CDR3 is TGTGCCAGCAGTTACTCAAGCCCGAGAACCGGGGAGCTGTTTTTT. It is translated as CASSYSSPRTGELFF. This rearrangement joins TRBV6-5 to TRBJ2-2; D call uncertain. From germline, CDR1 is MNHEY and CDR2 SVGAGI. This CDR3 comprises 15 residues. Trimming removed 0 bases at V and 5 bases at J, with 10 bases between.

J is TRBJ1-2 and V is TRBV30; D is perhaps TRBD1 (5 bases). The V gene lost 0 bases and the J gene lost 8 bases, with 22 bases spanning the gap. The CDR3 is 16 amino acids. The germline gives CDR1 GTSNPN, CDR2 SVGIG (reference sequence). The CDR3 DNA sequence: TGTGCCTGGAGTGTAGGTGGGGCGGCCTCCCTAGCGGGCTACACCTTC. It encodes CAWSVGGAASLAGYTF.

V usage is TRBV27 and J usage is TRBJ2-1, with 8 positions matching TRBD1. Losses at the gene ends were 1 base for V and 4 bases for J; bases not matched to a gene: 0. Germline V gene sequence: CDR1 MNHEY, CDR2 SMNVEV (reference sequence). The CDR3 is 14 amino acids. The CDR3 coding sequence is TGTGCCAGCAGTTTATGGACAGGGTACAATGAGCAGTTCTTC. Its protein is CASSLWTGYNEQFF.

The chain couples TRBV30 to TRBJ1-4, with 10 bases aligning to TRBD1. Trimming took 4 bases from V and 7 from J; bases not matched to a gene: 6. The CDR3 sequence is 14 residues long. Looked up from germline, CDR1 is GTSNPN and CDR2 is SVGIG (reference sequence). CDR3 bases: TGTGCCTGGAACCGGGGACAGGGGTTTGAAAAACTGTTTTTT. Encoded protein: CAWNRGQGFEKLFF.

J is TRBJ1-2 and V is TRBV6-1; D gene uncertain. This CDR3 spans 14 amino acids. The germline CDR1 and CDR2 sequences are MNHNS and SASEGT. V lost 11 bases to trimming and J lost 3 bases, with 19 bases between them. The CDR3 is CASNLRGQHYGYTF. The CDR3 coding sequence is TGTGCCTCTAACCTCCGTGGGCAGCACTATGGCTACACCTTC.

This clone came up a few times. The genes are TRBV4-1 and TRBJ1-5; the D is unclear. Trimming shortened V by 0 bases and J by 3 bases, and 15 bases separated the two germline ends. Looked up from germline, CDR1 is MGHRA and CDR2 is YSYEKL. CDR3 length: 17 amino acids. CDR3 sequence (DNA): TGCGCCAGCAGCCAAGATCGAATCCGCAGTCTCAATCAGCCCCAGCATTTT. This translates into CASSQDRIRSLNQPQHF.

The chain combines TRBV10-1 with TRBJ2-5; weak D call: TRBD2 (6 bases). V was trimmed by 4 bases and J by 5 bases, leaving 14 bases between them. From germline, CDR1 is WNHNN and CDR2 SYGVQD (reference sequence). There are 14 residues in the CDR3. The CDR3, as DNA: TGCGCCAGCAGTGTGGGGCGGGGAAGTGAGACCCAGTACTTC. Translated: CASSVGRGSETQYF.

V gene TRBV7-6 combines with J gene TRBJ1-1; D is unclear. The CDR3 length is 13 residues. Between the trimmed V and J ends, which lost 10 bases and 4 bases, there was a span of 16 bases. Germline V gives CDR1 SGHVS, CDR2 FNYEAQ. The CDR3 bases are TGTGCCACCAGTGCGGGGATTAGCACTGAAGCTTTCTTT. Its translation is CATSAGISTEAFF.

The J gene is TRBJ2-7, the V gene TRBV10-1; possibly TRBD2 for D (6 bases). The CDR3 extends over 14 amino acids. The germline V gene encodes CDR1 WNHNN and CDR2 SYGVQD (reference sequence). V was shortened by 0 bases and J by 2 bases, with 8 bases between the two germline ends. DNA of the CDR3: TGCGCCAGCAGTGAGTCGGGCGGGACCTACGAGCAGTACTTC. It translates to CASSESGGTYEQYF.

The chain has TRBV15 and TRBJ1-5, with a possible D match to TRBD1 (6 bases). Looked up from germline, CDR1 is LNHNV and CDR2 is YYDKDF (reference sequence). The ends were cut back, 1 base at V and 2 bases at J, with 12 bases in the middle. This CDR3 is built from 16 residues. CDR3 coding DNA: TGTGCCACCAGCAGAGGGGCCAGGGGAGGCAATCAGCCCCAGCATTTT. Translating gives CATSRGARGGNQPQHF.

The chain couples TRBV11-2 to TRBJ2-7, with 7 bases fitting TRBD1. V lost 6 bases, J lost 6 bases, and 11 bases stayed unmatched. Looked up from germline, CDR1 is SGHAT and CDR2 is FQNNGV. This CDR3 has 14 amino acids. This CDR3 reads CASRATGFIGEQYF. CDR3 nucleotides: TGTGCCAGCAGAGCGACAGGGTTTATCGGCGAGCAGTACTTC.

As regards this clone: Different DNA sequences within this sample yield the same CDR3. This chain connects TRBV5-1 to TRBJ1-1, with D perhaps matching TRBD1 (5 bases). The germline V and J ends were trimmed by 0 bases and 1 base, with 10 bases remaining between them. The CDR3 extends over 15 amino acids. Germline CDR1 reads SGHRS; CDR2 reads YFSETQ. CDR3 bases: TGCGCCAGCAGCTTGGTCGGGGGATCGAACACTGAAGCTTTCTTT. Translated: CASSLVGGSNTEAFF.

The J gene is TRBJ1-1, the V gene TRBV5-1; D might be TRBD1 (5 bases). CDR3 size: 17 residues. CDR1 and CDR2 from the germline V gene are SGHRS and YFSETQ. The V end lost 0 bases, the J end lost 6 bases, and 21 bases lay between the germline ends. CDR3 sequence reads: CASSLAPGQGDSSEAFF. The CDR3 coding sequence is TGCGCCAGCAGCTTGGCCCCAGGCCAGGGTGATAGTTCTGAAGCTTTCTTT.

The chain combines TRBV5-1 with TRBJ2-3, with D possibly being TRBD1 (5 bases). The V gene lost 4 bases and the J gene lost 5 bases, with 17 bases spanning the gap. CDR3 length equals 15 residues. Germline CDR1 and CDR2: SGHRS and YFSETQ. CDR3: CASSPGSGAIDTQYF. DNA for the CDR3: TGCGCCAGCAGCCCCGGGTCTGGGGCGATAGATACGCAGTATTTT.

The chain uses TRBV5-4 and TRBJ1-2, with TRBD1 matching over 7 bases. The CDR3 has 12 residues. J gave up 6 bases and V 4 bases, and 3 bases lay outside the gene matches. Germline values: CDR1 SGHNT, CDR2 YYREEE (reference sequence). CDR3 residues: CASSDRVHGYTF. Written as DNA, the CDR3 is TGTGCCAGCAGCGACAGGGTACATGGCTACACCTTC.

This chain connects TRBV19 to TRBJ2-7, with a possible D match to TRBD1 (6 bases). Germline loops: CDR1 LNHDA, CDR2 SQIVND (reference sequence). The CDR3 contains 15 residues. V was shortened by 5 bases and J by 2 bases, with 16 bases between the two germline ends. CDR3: CASSFQGLGAYEQYF. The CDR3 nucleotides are TGTGCCAGTAGTTTCCAGGGGTTGGGGGCCTACGAGCAGTACTTC. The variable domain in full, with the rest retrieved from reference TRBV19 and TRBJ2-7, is DGGITQSPKYLFRKEGQNVTLSCEQNLNHDAMYWYRQDPGQGLRLIYYSQIVNDFQKGDIAEGYSVSREKKESFPLTVTSAQKNPTAFYLCASSFQGLGAYEQYFGPGTRLTVT.

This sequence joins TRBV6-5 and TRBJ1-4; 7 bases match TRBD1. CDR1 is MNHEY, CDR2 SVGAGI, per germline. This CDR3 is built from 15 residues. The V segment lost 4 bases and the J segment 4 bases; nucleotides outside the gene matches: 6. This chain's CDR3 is CASSSDRALNEKLFF. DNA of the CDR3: TGTGCCAGCAGTTCCGACAGGGCTCTTAATGAAAAACTGTTTTTT.

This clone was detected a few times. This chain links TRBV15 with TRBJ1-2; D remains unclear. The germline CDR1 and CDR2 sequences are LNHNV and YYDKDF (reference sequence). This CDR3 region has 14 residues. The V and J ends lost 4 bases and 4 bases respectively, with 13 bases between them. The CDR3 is CATSNKGGRYGYTF. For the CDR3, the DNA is TGTGCCACCAGCAACAAAGGAGGTCGCTATGGCTACACCTTC.

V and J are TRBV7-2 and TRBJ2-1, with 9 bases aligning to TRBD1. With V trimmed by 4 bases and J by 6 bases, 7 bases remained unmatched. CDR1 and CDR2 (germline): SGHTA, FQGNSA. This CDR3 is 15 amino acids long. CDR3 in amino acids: CASSSGQGIINEQFF. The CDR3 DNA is TGTGCCAGCAGCTCAGGACAGGGGATTATCAATGAGCAGTTCTTC.

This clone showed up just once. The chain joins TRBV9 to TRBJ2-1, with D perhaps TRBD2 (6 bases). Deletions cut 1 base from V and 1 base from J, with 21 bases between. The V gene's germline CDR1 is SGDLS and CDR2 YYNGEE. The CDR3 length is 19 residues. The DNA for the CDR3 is TGTGCCAGCAGCGTAAGCCGGATGAGGCGGGGCATGTCCTACAATGAGCAGTTCTTC. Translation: CASSVSRMRRGMSYNEQFF.

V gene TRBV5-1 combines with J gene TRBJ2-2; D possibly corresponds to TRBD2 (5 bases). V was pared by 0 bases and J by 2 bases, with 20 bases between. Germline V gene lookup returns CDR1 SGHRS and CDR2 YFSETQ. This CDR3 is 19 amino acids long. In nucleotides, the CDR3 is TGCGCCAGCAGCTTGGCCTTGGAGGCTGGCGGACCAAACACCGGGGAGCTGTTTTTT. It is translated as CASSLALEAGGPNTGELFF. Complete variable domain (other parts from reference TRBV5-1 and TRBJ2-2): KAGVTQTPRYLIKTRGQQVTLSCSPISGHRSVSWYQQTPGQGLQFLFEYFSETQRNKGNFPGRFSGRQFSNSRSEMNVSTLELGDSALYLCASSLALEAGGPNTGELFFGEGSRLTVL.

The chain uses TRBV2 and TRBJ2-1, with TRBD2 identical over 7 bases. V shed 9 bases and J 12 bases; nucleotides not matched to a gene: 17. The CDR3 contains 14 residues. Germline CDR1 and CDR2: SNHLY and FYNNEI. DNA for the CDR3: TGTGCCAGTGGGACTACGGCCGTCTGGGGAGGGCAGTTCTTC. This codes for CASGTTAVWGGQFF.